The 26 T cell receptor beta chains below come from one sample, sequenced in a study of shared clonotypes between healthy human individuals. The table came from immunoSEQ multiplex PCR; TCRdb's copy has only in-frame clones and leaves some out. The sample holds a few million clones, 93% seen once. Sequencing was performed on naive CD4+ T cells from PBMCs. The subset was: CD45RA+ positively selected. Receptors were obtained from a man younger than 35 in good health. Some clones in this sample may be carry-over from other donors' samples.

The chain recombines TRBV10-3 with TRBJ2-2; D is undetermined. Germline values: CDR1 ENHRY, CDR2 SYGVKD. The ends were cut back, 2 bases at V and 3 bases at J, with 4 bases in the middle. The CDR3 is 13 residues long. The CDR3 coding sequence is TGTGCCATCAGTGAGACGGACACCGGGGAGCTGTTTTTT. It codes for CAISETDTGELFF.

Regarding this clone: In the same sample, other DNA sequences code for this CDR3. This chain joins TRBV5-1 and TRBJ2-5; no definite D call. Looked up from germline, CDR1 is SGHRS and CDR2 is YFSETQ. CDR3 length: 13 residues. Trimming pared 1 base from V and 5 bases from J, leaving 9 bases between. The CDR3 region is CASSLFSAETQYF. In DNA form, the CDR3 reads TGCGCCAGCAGCTTGTTCAGTGCGGAGACCCAGTACTTC.

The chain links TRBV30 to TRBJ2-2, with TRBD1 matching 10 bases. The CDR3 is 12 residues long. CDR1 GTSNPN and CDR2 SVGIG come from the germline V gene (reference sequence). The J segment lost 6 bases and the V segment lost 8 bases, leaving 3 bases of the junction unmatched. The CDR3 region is CAGTGVPGELFF. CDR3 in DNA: TGTGCCGGGACAGGGGTCCCCGGGGAGCTGTTTTTT. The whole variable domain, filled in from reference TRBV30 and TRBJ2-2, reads SQTIHQWPATLVQPVGSPLSLECTVEGTSNPNLYWYRQAAGRGLQLLFYSVGIGQISSEVPQNLSASRPQDRQFILSSKKLLLSDSGFYLCAGTGVPGELFFGEGSRLTVL.

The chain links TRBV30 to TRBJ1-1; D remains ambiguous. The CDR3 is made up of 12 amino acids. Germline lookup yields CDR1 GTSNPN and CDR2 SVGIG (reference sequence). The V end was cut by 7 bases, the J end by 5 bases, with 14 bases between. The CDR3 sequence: CASPARGTEAFF. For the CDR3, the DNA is TGTGCCTCCCCGGCGAGAGGGACTGAAGCTTTCTTT. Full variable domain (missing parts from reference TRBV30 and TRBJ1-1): SQTIHQWPATLVQPVGSPLSLECTVEGTSNPNLYWYRQAAGRGLQLLFYSVGIGQISSEVPQNLSASRPQDRQFILSSKKLLLSDSGFYLCASPARGTEAFFGQGTRLTVV.

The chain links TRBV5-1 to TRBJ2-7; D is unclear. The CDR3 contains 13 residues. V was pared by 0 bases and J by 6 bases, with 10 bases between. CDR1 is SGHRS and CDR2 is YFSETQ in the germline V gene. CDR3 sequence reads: CASSLELRGEQYF. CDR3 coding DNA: TGCGCCAGCAGCTTGGAACTTCGTGGCGAGCAGTACTTC.

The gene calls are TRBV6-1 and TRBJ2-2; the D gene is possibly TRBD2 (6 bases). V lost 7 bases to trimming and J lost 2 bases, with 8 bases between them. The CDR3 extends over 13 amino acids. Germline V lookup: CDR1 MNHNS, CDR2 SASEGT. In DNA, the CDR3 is TGTGCCAGCACCGGGGGAAACACCGGGGAGCTGTTTTTT. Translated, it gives CASTGGNTGELFF.

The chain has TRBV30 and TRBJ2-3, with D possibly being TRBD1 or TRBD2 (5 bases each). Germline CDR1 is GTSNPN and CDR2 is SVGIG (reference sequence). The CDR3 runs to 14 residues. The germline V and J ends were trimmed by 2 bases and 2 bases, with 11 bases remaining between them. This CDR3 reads CAWSHPGTTDTQYF. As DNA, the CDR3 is TGTGCCTGGAGTCACCCAGGGACCACAGATACGCAGTATTTT. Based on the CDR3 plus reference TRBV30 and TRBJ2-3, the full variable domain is SQTIHQWPATLVQPVGSPLSLECTVEGTSNPNLYWYRQAAGRGLQLLFYSVGIGQISSEVPQNLSASRPQDRQFILSSKKLLLSDSGFYLCAWSHPGTTDTQYFGPGTRLTVL.

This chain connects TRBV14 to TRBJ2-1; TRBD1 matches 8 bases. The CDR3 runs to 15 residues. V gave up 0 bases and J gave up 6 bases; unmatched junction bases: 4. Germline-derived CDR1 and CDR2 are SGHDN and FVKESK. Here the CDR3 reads CASSQDPGQANEQFF. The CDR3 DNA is TGTGCCAGCAGCCAAGATCCGGGACAGGCCAATGAGCAGTTCTTC. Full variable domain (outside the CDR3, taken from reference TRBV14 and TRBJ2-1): EAGVTQFPSHSVIEKGQTVTLRCDPISGHDNLYWYRRVMGKEIKFLLHFVKESKQDESGMPNNRFLAERTGGTYSTLKVQPAELEDSGVYFCASSQDPGQANEQFFGPGTRLTVL.

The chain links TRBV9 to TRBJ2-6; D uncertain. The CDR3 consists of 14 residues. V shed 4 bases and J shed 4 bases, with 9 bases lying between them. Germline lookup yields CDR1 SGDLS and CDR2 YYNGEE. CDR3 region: CASSPRGGANVLTF. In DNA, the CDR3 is TGTGCCAGCAGCCCCCGTGGGGGGGCCAACGTCCTGACTTTC.

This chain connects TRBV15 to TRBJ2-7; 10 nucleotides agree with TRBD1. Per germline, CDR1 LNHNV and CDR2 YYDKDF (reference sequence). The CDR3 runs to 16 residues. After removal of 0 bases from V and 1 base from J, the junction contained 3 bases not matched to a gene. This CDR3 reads CATSRDRDRGSYEQYF. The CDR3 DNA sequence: TGTGCCACCAGCAGAGACCGGGACAGGGGATCCTACGAGCAGTACTTC.

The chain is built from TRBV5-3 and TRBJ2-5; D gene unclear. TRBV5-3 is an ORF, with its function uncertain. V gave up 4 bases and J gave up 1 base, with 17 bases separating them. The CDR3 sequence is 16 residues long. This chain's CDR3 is CARSRPRHGIQETQYF. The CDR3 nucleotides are TGTGCCAGAAGCCGCCCCCGACACGGAATCCAAGAGACCCAGTACTTC.

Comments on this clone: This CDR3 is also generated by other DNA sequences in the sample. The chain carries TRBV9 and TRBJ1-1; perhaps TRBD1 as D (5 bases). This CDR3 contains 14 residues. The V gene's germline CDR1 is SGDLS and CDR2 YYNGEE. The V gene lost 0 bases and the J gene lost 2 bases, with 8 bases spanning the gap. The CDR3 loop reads CASSVVGANTEAFF. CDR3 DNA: TGTGCCAGCAGCGTAGTAGGGGCAAACACTGAAGCTTTCTTT.

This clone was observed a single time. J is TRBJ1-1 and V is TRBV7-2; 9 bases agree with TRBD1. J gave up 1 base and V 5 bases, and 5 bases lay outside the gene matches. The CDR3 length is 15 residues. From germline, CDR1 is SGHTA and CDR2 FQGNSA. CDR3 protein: CASSPQGQGNTEAFF. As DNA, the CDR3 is TGTGCCAGCAGCCCCCAGGGACAGGGGAACACTGAAGCTTTCTTT.

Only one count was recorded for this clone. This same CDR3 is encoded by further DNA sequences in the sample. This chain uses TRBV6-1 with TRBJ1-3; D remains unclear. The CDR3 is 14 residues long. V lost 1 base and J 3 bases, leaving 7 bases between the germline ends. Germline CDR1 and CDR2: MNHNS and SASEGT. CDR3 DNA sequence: TGTGCCAGCAGTGAAGTGCGCAGTGGAAACACCATATATTTT. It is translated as CASSEVRSGNTIYF.

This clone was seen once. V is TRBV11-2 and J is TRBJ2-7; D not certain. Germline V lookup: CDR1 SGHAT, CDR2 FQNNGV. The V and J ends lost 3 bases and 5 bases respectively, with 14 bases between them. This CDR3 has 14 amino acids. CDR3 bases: TGTGCCAGCAGCTTCGACACACCAGAGAACGAGCAGTACTTC. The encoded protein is CASSFDTPENEQYF.

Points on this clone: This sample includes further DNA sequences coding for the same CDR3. The DNA of the CDR3 is TGTGCCAGCAGTTTAACCCTGAACACTGAAGCTTTCTTT. Its translation is CASSLTLNTEAFF. The chain combines TRBV27 with TRBJ1-1; no firm D call. V was clipped by 2 bases and J by 0 bases, with 4 bases between them. This CDR3 comprises 13 residues. Germline V gene lookup returns CDR1 MNHEY and CDR2 SMNVEV (reference sequence).

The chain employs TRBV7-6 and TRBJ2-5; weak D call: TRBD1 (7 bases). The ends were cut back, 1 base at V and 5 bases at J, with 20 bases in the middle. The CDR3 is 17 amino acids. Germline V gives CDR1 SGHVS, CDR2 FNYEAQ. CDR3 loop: CASSLVPAGGGRETQYF. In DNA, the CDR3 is TGTGCCAGCAGCTTAGTCCCGGCAGGGGGAGGCAGGGAGACCCAGTACTTC.

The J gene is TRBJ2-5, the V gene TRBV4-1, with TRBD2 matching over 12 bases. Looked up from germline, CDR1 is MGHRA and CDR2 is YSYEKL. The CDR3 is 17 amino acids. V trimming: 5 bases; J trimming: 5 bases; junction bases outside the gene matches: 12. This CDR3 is CASSFRLAGAPRETQYF. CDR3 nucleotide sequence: TGCGCCAGCAGCTTCCGACTAGCGGGAGCGCCCCGGGAGACCCAGTACTTC.

This CDR3 is CASSLTGVYYNEQFF. As DNA, the CDR3 is TGTGCCAGCTCACTCACAGGGGTTTACTACAATGAGCAGTTCTTC. The chain recombines TRBV18 with TRBJ2-1; 7 bases line up with TRBD1. CDR1 is KGHSH, CDR2 LQKENI, per germline. Trimming cost V 4 bases and J 3 bases; bases outside gene matches: 6. The CDR3 runs to 15 residues.

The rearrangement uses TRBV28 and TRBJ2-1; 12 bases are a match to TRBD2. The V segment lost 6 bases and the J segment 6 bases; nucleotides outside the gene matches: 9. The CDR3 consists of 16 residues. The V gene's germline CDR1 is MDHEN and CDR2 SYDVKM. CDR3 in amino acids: CASSLPGTSGFNEQFF. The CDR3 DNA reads TGTGCCAGCAGCCTTCCCGGGACTAGCGGGTTCAATGAGCAGTTCTTC.

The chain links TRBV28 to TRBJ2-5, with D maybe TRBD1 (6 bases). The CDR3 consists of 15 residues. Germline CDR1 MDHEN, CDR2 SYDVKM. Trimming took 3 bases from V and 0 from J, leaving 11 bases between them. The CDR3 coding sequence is TGTGCCAGCAGTTTCGGAAGGGGGTACCAAGAGACCCAGTACTTC. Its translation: CASSFGRGYQETQYF.

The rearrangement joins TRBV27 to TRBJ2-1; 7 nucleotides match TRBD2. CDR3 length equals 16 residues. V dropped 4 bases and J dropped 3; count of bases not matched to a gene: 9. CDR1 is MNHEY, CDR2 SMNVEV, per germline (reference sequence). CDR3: CASSSTGLGLYNEQFF. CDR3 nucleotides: TGTGCCAGCAGTTCAACTGGACTAGGCCTCTACAATGAGCAGTTCTTC.

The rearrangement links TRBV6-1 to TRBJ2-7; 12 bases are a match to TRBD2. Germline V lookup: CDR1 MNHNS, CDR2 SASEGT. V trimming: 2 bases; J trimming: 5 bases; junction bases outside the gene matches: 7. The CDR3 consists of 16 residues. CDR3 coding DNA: TGTGCCAGCAGTGAAATGGTGCTAGCGGGAGGGCACGAGCAGTACTTC. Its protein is CASSEMVLAGGHEQYF.

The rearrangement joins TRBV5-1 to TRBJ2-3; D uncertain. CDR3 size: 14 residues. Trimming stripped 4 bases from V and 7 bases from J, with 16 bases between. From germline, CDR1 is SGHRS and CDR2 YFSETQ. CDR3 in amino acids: CASSRTPESNTQYF. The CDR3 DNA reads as TGCGCCAGCAGCCGCACCCCAGAGTCTAATACGCAGTATTTT.

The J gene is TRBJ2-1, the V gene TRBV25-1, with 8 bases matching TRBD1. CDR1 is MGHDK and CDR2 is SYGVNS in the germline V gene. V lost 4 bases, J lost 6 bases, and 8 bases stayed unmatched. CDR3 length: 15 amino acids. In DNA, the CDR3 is TGTGCCAGCAGTGGACAGGGGTCAAGGGGCAATGAGCAGTTCTTC. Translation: CASSGQGSRGNEQFF.

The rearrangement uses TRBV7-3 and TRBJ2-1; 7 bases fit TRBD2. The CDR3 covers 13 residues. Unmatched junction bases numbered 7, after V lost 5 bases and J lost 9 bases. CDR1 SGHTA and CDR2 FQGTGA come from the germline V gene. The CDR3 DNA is TGTGCCAGCAGCGTGACTAGCCAGGGTGAGCAGTTCTTC. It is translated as CASSVTSQGEQFF.